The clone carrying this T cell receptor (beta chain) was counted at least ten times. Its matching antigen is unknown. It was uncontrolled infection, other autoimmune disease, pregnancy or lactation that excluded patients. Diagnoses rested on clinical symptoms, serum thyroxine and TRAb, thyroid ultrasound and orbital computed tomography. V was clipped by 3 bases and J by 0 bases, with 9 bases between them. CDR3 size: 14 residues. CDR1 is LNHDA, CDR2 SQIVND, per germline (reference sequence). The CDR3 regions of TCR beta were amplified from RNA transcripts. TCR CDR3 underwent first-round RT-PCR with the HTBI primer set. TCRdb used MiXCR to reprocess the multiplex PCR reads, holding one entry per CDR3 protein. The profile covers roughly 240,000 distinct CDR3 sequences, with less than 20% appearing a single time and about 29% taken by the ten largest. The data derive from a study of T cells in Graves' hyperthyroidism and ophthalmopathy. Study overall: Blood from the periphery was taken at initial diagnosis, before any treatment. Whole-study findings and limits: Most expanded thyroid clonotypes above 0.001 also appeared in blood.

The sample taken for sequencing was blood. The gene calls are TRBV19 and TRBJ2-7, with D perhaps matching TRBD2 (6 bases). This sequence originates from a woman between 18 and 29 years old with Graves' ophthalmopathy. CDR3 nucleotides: TGTGCCAGTAGTATGGAGGGATTCTCCTACGAGCAGTACTTC. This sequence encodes CASSMEGFSYEQYF.